This T cell receptor beta chain was sequenced during a study of shared clonotypes between healthy human individuals. The CDR3 is 13 residues long. The count of this clone is one. A junction end diverges from the germline sequence, so it may reflect a read error. This table comes from immunoSEQ multiplex PCR, and its TCRdb copy is limited to in-frame clones, with some not included. The sample has approximately 2,300,000 clones, 85% to 95% seen once. This chain uses TRBV5-3 with TRBJ1-2, with TRBD1 as a possible D gene (5 bases). TRBV5-3 is designated an ORF whose function remains uncertain. Sequencing was done on a sample of naive CD4+ T cells from PBMCs. Described subset: CD45RA+ positively selected. This sequence originates from a man younger than 35 in good health. Some clones in this sample may be carry-over from other donors' samples. The CDR3 sequence: CASTRENNDGYTF. The CDR3 DNA reads TGTGCCAGCACCAGGGAAAATAACGATGGCTACACCTTC.